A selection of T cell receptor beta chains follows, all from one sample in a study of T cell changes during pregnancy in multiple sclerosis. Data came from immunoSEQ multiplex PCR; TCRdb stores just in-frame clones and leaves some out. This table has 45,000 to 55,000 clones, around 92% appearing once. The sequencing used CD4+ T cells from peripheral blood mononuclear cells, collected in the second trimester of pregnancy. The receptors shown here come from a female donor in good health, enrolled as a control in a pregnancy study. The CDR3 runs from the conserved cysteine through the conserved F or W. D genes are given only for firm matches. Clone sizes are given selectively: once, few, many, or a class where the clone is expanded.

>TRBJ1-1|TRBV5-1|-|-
TGCGCCAGCAGCCTGGAGGGGGGGCTCACTGAAGCTTTCTTT
CASSLEGGLTEAFF
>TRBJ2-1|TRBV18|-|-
TGTGCCAGCTCACCGACTGCGGGACTCATCTACAATGAGCAGTTCTTC
CASSPTAGLIYNEQFF
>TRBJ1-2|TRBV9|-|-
TGTGCCAGCAGCGTTGACAGAGCTAACTATGGCTACACCTTC
CASSVDRANYGYTF
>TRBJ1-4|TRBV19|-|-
TGTGCCAGTAGTCTCTCGGCCAGGGTAAATTCTGAAAAACTGTTTTTT
CASSLSARVNSEKLFF
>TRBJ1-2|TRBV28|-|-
TGTGCCAGCAGTGTCCAGGGATTCTATGGCTACACCTTC
CASSVQGFYGYTF
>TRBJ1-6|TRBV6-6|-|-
TGTGCCAGCAAGGAGAGCTCCTATAATTCACCCCTCCACTTT
CASKESSYNSPLHF
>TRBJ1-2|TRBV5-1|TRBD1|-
TGCGCCAGCAGCTGGGGGACAGGGGATGGCTACACCTTC
CASSWGTGDGYTF
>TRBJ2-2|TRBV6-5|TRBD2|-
TGTGCCAGCAAAATAGCGGGCCGGAACACCGGGGAGCTGTTTTTT
CASKIAGRNTGELFF
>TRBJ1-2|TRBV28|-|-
TGTGCCAGCAGGGAGGGGTTTACTAACTATGGCTACACCTTC
CASREGFTNYGYTF
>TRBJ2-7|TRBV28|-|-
TGTGCCAGCAGCTTACAGATCTACTACTACGAGCAGTACTTC
CASSLQIYYYEQYF
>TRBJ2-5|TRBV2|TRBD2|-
TGTGCCAGCAGTCAGCAGGGAGGGCCAAGTGAGACCCAGTACTTC
CASSQQGGPSETQYF
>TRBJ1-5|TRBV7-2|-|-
TGTGCCAGCAGCTTAGAACTTAATCAGCCCCAGCATTTT
CASSLELNQPQHF
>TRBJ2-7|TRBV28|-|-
TGTGCCAGCAGTTTAGACGGGAGTAAATACGAGCAGTACTTC
CASSLDGSKYEQYF
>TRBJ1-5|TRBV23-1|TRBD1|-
TGCGCCAGCGGACAGGGCCCATATAGCAATCAGCCCCAGCATTTT
CASGQGPYSNQPQHF
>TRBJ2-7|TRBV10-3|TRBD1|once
TGTGCCATCAGTGGACAGGGCGACACACAGTACTTC
CAISGQGDTQYF
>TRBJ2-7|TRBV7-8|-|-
TGTGCCAGCAGCTTAGTTGCAGGGTACGAGCAGTACTTC
CASSLVAGYEQYF
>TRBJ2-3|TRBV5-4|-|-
TGTGCCAGCAGCTTATATGGGGGAGGAGATACGCAGTATTTT
CASSLYGGGDTQYF
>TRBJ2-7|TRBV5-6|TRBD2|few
TGTGCCAGCAGCTGGGGGACTAGCGGGGGTTCCTACGAGCAGTACTTC
CASSWGTSGGSYEQYF
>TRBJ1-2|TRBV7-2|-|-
TGTGCCAGCAGCTTAGGGAGGGGCACCTATGGCTACACCTTC
CASSLGRGTYGYTF
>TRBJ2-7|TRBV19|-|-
TGTGCCCCAAGCGGAACGTGGCGGCTCCAGTTC
CAPSGTWRLQF
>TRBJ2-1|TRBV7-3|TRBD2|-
TGTGCCAGCAGCTTAACGTCTAGCGGGAGGTGGAATGAGCAGTTCTTC
CASSLTSSGRWNEQFF
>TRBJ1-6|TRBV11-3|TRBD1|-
TGTGCCAGCAGCTTCGGGACAGGGAATTCACCCCTCCACTTT
CASSFGTGNSPLHF
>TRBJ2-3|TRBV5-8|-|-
TGTGCCAGCAGCTTGGGTCTAGCGTTAGATACGCAGTATTTT
CASSLGLALDTQYF
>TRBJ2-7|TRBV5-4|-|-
TGTGCCAGCAGCTCCAAGGCAACACAGGGAACCCACGAGCAGTACTTC
CASSSKATQGTHEQYF